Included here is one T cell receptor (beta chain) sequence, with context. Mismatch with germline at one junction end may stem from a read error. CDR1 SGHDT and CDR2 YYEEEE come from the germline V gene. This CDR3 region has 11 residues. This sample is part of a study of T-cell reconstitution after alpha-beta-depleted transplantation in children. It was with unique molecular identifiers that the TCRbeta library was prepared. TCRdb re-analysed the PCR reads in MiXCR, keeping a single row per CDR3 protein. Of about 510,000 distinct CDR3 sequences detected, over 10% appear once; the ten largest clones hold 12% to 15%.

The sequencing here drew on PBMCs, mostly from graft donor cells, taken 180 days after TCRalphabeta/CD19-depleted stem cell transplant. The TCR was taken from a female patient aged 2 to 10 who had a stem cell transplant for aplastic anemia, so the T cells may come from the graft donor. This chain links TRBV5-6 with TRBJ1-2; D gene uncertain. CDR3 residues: CACSSSYGYTF. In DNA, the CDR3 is TGTGCCTGCAGCTCAAGTTATGGCTACACCTTT. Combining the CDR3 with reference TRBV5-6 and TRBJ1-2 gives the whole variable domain DAGVTQSPTHLIKTRGQQVTLRCSPKSGHDTVSWYQQALGQGPQFIFQYYEEEERQRGNFPDRFSGHQFPNYSSELNVNALLLGDSALYLCACSSSYGYTFGSGTRLTVV.